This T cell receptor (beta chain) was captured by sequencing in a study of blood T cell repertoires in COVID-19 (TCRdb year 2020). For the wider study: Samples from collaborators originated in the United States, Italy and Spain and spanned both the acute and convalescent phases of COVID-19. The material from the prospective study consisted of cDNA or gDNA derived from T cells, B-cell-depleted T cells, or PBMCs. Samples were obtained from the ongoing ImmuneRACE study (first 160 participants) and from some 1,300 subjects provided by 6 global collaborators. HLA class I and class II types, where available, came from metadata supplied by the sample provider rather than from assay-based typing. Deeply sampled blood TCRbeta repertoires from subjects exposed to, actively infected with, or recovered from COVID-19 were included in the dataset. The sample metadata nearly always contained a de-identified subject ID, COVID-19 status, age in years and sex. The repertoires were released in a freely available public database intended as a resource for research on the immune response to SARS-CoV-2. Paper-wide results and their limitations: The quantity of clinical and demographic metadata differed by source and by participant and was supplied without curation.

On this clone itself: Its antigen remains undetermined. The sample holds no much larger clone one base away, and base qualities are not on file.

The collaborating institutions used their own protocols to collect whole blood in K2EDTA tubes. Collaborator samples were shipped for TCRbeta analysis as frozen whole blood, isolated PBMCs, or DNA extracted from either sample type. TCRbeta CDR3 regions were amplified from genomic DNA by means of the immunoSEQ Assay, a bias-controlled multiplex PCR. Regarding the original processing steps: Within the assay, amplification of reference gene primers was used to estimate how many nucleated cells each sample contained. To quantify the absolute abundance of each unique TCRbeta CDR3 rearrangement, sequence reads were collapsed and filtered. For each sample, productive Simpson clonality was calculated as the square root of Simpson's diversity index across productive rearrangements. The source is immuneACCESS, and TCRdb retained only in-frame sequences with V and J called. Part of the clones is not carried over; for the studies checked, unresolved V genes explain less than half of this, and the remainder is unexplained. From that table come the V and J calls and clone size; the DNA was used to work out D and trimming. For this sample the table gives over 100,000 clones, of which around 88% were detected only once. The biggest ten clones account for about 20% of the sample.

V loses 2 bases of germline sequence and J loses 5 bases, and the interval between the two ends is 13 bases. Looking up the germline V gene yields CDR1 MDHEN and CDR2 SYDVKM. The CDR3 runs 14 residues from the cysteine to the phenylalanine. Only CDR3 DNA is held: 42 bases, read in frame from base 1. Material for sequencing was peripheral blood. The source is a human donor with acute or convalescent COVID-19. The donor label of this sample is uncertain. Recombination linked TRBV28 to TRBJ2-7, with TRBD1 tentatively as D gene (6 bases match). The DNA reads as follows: TGTGCCAGCAGTTTAAGGGGGAGTAGCGACGAGCAGTACTTC. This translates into CASSLRGSSDEQYF.